Listed below are T cell receptor beta chains from one sample, sequenced in a study of blood T cell repertoires in COVID-19. The assay was immunoSEQ multiplex PCR, and TCRdb's table has in-frame clones only and misses some. The sample comprises 180,000 or so clones, about four fifths of which are singletons, and about 10% rests with the top ten. Material: peripheral blood. The receptor set was obtained from a middle-aged woman with COVID-19, enrolled during active disease. Each CDR3 is given with its conserved first and last residue. D genes are given only for firm matches. Rows give clone size only sometimes, using once, few, many, or a class for an expanded clone.

clone size	J gene	D gene	V gene	CDR3 protein	CDR3 DNA
-	TRBJ2-3	-	TRBV3-1/TRBV3-2	CASSQGLRDTQYF	TGTGCCAGCAGCCAAGGCCTAAGAGATACGCAGTATTTT
-	TRBJ2-5	TRBD1	TRBV29-1	CSVALTGKQTQYF	TGCAGCGTGGCCCTGACAGGGAAGCAGACCCAGTACTTC
-	TRBJ1-5	-	TRBV19	CASSIDRGTVYQPQHF	TGTGCCAGTAGTATAGATCGGGGAACAGTATATCAGCCCCAGCATTTT
-	TRBJ1-5	-	TRBV19	CASSISGEGFNQPQHF	TGTGCCAGTAGTATATCAGGGGAGGGATTCAATCAGCCCCAGCATTTT
-	TRBJ2-1	-	TRBV7-9	CASSSSRRTPYLNEQFF	TGTGCCAGCAGTAGTAGCAGACGGACACCTTACCTCAATGAGCAGTTCTTC
-	TRBJ1-4	-	TRBV4-1	CASSQVRATDNEKLFF	TGCGCCAGCAGCCAAGTCAGGGCAACAGATAATGAAAAACTGTTTTTT
-	TRBJ2-7	TRBD1	TRBV5-8	CATHQGAFPYEQYF	TGTGCAACTCATCAGGGGGCTTTTCCCTACGAGCAGTACTTC
-	TRBJ1-2	-	TRBV6-5	CASKRDAYGYTF	TGTGCCAGCAAGCGGGACGCTTATGGCTACACCTTC
-	TRBJ1-5	TRBD1	TRBV6-1	CASSGYRGQESNQPQHF	TGTGCCAGCAGTGGTTACCGGGGACAGGAGAGCAATCAGCCCCAGCATTTT
-	TRBJ1-6	-	TRBV4-1	CASSQERNRETSSYNSPLHF	TGCGCCAGCAGCCAAGAAAGGAACAGGGAAACGAGCTCCTATAATTCACCCCTCCACTTT
-	TRBJ2-3	TRBD1	TRBV10-1	CASSRRQGADTQYF	TGCGCCAGCAGTCGACGACAGGGTGCAGATACGCAGTATTTT
-	TRBJ2-7	-	TRBV28	CASGPGAAYEQYF	TGTGCCAGTGGACCGGGAGCAGCGTACGAGCAGTACTTC
-	TRBJ1-2	TRBD1	TRBV2	CASSGEGQGRNYGYTF	TGTGCCAGCAGTGGTGAAGGACAGGGCCGGAACTATGGCTACACCTTC
-	TRBJ2-1	TRBD2	TRBV3-1/TRBV3-2	CASSYIGGTSGRSGQFF	TGTGCCAGCAGCTATATTGGCGGGACTAGCGGGAGAAGTGGGCAGTTCTTC
-	TRBJ2-4	-	TRBV15	CATSRGQVLAKNIQYF	TGTGCCACCAGCAGAGGTCAGGTACTAGCCAAAAACATTCAGTACTTC
-	TRBJ2-1	-	TRBV29-1	CSVEDLTGRRVNEQFF	TGCAGCGTTGAAGATCTAACCGGGAGAAGAGTAAATGAGCAGTTCTTC
once	TRBJ1-4	-	TRBV7-9	CASSLSGENEKLFF	TGTGCCAGCAGCTTGTCCGGGGAGAATGAAAAACTGTTTTTT
-	TRBJ1-3	-	TRBV28	CASSLTVFGNTIYF	TGTGCCAGCAGTTTAACGGTGTTCGGGAACACCATATATTTT
-	TRBJ2-1	TRBD2	TRBV7-9	CASSLGLAGVVEQFF	TGTGCCAGCAGCTTGGGACTAGCGGGAGTTGTTGAGCAGTTCTTC
-	TRBJ2-7	TRBD1	TRBV19	CASSRNRDRYGEQYF	TGTGCCAGTAGTCGGAACCGGGACAGGTACGGCGAGCAGTACTTC
-	TRBJ2-2	-	TRBV30	CAWKEGWDTGELFF	TGTGCCTGGAAGGAGGGGTGGGACACCGGGGAGCTGTTTTTT
-	TRBJ2-2	TRBD2	TRBV5-1	CASSPVAGALSNTGELFF	TGCGCCAGCAGCCCGGTCGCGGGAGCGCTTTCGAACACCGGGGAGCTGTTTTTT
-	TRBJ1-1	TRBD1	TRBV7-9	CASSFDRVNTEAFF	TGTGCCAGCAGCTTCGACAGGGTGAACACTGAAGCTTTCTTT
-	TRBJ1-5	-	TRBV2	CASRATGSGNQPQHF	TGTGCCAGCAGGGCCACAGGGTCCGGCAATCAGCCCCAGCATTTT
-	TRBJ1-1	-	TRBV5-4	CASRLAMNTEAFF	TGTGCCAGCCGCTTGGCCATGAACACTGAAGCTTTCTTT
-	TRBJ2-6	TRBD1	TRBV2	CASSEGQSSGANVLTF	TGTGCCAGCAGTGAGGGACAGTCCTCTGGGGCCAACGTCCTGACTTTC
-	TRBJ1-6	-	TRBV5-8	CASSFYEQKNSPLHF	TGTGCCAGCAGCTTTTATGAACAGAAAAATTCACCCCTCCACTTT
once	TRBJ2-7	TRBD2	TRBV7-8	CASSLGLAGAASYEQYF	TGTGCCAGCAGCTTAGGACTAGCGGGAGCGGCTTCCTACGAGCAGTACTTC
-	TRBJ2-2	-	TRBV6-6	CASSRQARGGELFF	TGTGCCAGCAGCAGACAGGCCAGGGGCGGGGAGCTGTTTTTT